These 3 T cell receptor beta chains came from one sample sequenced in a study of cytomegalovirus exposure and HLA in healthy donors. In the PCR, 60 Vbeta and 13 Jbeta primers were used. Profiled with immunoSEQ multiplex PCR; TCRdb holds only in-frame clones, not every one. The repertoire holds 73,000 or so clones, roughly four fifths seen once, with about 6.5% in the top ten. Sequences were obtained from PBMCs. These receptors all stem from a human donor in good health.

V gene TRBV28 combines with J gene TRBJ2-2, with D perhaps matching TRBD2 (5 bases). Germline CDR1 reads MDHEN; CDR2 reads SYDVKM. The CDR3 runs 13 residues. The germline V and J ends were trimmed by 2 bases and 5 bases, with 6 bases remaining between them. The DNA of the CDR3 is TGTGCCAGCAGTTTAGAGGGAACCGGGGAGCTGTTTTTT. It specifies CASSLEGTGELFF.

This chain joins TRBV19 and TRBJ2-4; unclear D gene. Trimming took 7 bases from V and 0 from J, leaving 7 bases between them. CDR3 length: 13 residues. Germline values: CDR1 LNHDA, CDR2 SQIVND (reference sequence). The CDR3 DNA reads TGTGCCAGTATGGGCTTAGCCAAAAACATTCAGTACTTC. Protein: CASMGLAKNIQYF.

The rearrangement links TRBV11-1 to TRBJ2-5, with TRBD1 matching 8 bases. Trimming removed 5 bases from V and 5 bases from J; junction bases left unmatched: 10. Germline V gene lookup returns CDR1 SGHAT and CDR2 FQDESV (reference sequence). The CDR3 has 15 amino acids. The CDR3 sequence is CASSPEQGAGETQYF. DNA for the CDR3: TGTGCCAGCAGCCCTGAGCAGGGGGCAGGGGAGACCCAGTACTTC.